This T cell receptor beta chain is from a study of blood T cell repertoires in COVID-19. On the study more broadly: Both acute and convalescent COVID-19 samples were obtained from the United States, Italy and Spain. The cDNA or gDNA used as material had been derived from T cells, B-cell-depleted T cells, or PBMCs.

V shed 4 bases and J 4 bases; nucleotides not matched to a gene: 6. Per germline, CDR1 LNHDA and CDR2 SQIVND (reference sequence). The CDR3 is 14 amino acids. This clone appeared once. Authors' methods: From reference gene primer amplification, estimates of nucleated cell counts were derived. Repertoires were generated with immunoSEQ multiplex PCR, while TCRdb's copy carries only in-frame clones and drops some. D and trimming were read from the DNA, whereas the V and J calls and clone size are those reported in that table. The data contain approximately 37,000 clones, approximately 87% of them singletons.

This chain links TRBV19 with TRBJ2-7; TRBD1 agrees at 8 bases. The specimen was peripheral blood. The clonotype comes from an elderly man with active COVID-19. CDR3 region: CASSSDRGSYEQYF. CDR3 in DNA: TGTGCCAGTAGTAGTGACAGGGGTTCATACGAGCAGTACTTC.